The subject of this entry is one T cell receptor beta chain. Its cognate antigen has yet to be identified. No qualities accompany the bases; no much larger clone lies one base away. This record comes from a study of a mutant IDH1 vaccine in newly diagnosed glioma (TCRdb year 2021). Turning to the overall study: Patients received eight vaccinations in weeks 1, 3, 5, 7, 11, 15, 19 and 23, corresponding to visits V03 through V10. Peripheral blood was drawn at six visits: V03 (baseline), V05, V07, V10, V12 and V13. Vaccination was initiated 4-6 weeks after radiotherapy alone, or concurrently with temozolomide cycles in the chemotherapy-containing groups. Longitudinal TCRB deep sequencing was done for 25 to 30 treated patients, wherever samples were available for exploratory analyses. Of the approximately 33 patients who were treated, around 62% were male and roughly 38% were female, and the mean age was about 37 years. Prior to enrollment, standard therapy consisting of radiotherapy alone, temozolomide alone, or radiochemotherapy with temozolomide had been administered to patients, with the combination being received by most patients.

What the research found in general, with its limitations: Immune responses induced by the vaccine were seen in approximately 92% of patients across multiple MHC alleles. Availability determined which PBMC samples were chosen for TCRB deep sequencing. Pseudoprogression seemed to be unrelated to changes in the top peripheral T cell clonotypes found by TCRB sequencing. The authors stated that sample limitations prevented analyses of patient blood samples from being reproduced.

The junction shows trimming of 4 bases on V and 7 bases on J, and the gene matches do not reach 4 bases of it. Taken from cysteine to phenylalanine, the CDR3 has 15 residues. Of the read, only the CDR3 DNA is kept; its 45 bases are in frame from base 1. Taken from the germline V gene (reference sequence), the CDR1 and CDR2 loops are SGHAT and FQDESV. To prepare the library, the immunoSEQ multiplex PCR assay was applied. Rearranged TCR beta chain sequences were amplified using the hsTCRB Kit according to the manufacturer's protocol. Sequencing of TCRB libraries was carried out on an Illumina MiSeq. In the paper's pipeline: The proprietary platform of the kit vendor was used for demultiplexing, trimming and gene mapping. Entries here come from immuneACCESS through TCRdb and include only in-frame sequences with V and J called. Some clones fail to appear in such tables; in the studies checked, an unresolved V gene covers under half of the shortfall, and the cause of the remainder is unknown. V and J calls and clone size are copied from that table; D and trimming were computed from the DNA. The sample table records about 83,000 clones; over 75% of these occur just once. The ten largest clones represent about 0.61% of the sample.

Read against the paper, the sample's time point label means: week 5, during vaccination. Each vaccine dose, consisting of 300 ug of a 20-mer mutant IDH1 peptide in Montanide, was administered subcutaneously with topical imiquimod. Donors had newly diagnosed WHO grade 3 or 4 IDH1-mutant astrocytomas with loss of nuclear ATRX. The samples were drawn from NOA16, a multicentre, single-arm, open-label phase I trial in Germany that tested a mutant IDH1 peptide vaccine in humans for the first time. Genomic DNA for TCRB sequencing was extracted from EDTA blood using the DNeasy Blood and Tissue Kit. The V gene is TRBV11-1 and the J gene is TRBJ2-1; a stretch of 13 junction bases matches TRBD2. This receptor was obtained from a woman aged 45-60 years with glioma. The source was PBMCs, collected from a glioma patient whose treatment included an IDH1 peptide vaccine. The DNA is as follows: TGTGCCAGCAGCTCGACTAGCGGGAGGAGGAATGAGCAGTTCTTC. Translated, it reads CASSSTSGRRNEQFF.